The clone carrying this TCR beta chain was counted ten times or more. This sample was taken from a study of regulatory T cells in long-lasting Graves disease. Time point: persistent/refractory GD, antithyroid drugs over 5 years with positive TRAb. PBMCs were the source of the RNA used for TCR sequencing. Trimming removed 5 bases from V and 0 bases from J; junction bases left unmatched: 3. The CDR3 has 15 amino acids. Germline CDR1 reads SGHTA; CDR2 reads FQGTGA. According to the study, TCR beta libraries were built with iRepertoire HTBI primers and CDR3-region Arm-PCR. TCRdb reprocessed the multiplex PCR reads via MiXCR and lists one record per CDR3 protein. The sample lists approximately 290,000 distinct CDR3 sequences; around 20% were seen once.

The TCR comes from a female donor with Graves disease. The sequenced sample was peripheral blood mononuclear cells (PBMCs), obtained when the disease was refractory, from a patient treated with antithyroid drugs. The chain couples TRBV7-3 to TRBJ1-1; 10 bases line up with TRBD1. The CDR3 region is CASSKTGGLNTEAFF. For the CDR3, the DNA is TGTGCCAGCAGCAAGACAGGGGGCTTGAACACTGAAGCTTTCTTT.